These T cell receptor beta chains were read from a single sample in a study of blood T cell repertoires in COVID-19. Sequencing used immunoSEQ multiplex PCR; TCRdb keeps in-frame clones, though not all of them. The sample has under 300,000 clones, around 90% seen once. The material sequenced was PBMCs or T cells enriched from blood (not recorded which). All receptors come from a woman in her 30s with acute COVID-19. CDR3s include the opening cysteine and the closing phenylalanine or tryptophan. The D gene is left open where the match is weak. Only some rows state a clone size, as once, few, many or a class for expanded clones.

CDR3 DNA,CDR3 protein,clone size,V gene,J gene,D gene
TGTGCCAGCAGTTACTCGATTGGCCAGCCCCAGCATTTT,CASSYSIGQPQHF,NA,TRBV6-5,TRBJ1-5,NA
TGTGCCAGCAGTCCACAGGGGTTGTATGGCTACACCTTC,CASSPQGLYGYTF,NA,TRBV27,TRBJ1-2,TRBD1
TGTGCCAGTAGTCCGGGACTAGTCTACGAGCAGTACTTC,CASSPGLVYEQYF,few,TRBV19,TRBJ2-7,TRBD2
TGTGCCAGCAGCTTTGGGCAGAATGAAAAACTGTTTTTT,CASSFGQNEKLFF,few,TRBV27,TRBJ1-4,NA
TGCGCCAGCAGCCAAGAGTATGGCTTTCGGGGGTCACCCCTCCACTTT,CASSQEYGFRGSPLHF,few,TRBV4-1,TRBJ1-6,NA
TGTGCCAGCAGCTTCGGGACTAGCACTGGGAATGAGCAGTTCTTC,CASSFGTSTGNEQFF,NA,TRBV7-3,TRBJ2-1,TRBD2
TGTGCCAGCAGAAGACAGGGAGAAGACACCATATATTTT,CASRRQGEDTIYF,once,TRBV28,TRBJ1-3,TRBD1
TGCGCCAGCAGCCCCGTCGGGGGGGGATACAATGAGCAGTTCTTC,CASSPVGGGYNEQFF,NA,TRBV5-1,TRBJ2-1,TRBD2
TGTGCCAGCTCACGAAAACAGGAAGGGGAAGGTGGCTACACCTTC,CASSRKQEGEGGYTF,NA,TRBV18,TRBJ1-2,NA
TGTGCCACCAGCAGTCTCGTTCGTAGCAATCAGCCCCAGCATTTT,CATSSLVRSNQPQHF,NA,TRBV15,TRBJ1-5,NA